The rows below give T cell receptor beta chains drawn from one sample of a study of OX40 agonist ivuxolimab in advanced cancers. Measured with immunoSEQ multiplex PCR; TCRdb has only the in-frame clones, and not every one. The data show 70,000 or so clones, roughly nine tenths seen once. This material consisted of CD4+ or CD8+ T cells sorted from blood, taken in a trial of the OX40 agonist ivuxolimab. The receptors were gathered from an adult with an advanced solid tumor such as melanoma, head and neck, liver or kidney cancer. Each CDR3 is given with its conserved first and last residue. A D gene is named only where the DNA matches it firmly. Where a row states a size, it is once, few, many or the class of an expanded clone; other rows omit it.

D	V	size	J	CDR3	DNA
TRBD1	TRBV6-9	once	TRBJ2-7	CASSWRQGNEQYF	TGTGCCAGCAGTTGGCGACAGGGAAACGAGCAGTACTTC
TRBD1	TRBV27	-	TRBJ2-7	CASSFTGVSYEQYF	TGTGCCAGCAGTTTTACAGGGGTATCCTACGAGCAGTACTTC
-	TRBV6-5	-	TRBJ1-1	CASSYSGHLEAFF	TGTGCCAGCAGTTACTCGGGACACCTTGAAGCTTTCTTT
-	TRBV11-1	-	TRBJ1-6	CASSLVRTANSPLHF	TGTGCCAGCAGCTTAGTACGGACAGCAAATTCACCCCTCCACTTT
-	TRBV7-2	-	TRBJ1-2	CASSLRGDSNYGYTF	TGTGCCAGCAGCTTACGGGGGGACTCTAACTATGGCTACACCTTC
-	TRBV4-2	-	TRBJ1-5	CASSPYLGGEVQPQHF	TGTGCCAGCAGCCCCTATTTAGGAGGGGAGGTACAGCCCCAGCATTTT
TRBD1	TRBV6-1	-	TRBJ2-7	CASSPGDSSYEQYF	TGTGCCAGCAGTCCCGGGGACAGCTCCTACGAGCAGTACTTC
-	TRBV15	once	TRBJ2-7	CATSPSVGGSSYEQYF	TGTGCCACCAGCCCCTCGGTCGGGGGAAGCTCCTACGAGCAGTACTTC
TRBD2	TRBV7-9	-	TRBJ2-1	CASSLGSGWAYNEQFF	TGTGCCAGCAGCTTAGGTAGCGGGTGGGCCTACAATGAGCAGTTCTTC
-	TRBV11-3	-	TRBJ2-2	CASSLETGGGELFF	TGTGCCAGCAGCTTAGAAACAGGAGGCGGGGAGCTGTTTTTT
-	TRBV29-1	-	TRBJ2-1	CSVTSGNEQFF	TGCAGCGTTACTAGTGGGAATGAGCAGTTCTTC
-	TRBV5-7	-	TRBJ2-2	CASSLTLDSFTGELFF	TGTGCCAGCAGCTTAACCCTAGACAGCTTCACCGGGGAGCTGTTTTTT
TRBD1	TRBV7-3	-	TRBJ2-5	CASSSSGTGMETQYF	TGTGCCAGCAGCTCTTCCGGGACAGGGATGGAGACCCAGTACTTC
-	TRBV27	-	TRBJ1-6	CASSLIGVGYNSPLHF	TGTGCCAGCAGTTTAATAGGGGTTGGATATAATTCACCCCTCCACTTT
TRBD1	TRBV2	-	TRBJ1-5	CASIGTGTGRRQPQHF	TGTGCCAGCATTGGGACCGGGACAGGACGGAGGCAGCCCCAGCATTTT
-	TRBV6-1	-	TRBJ1-3	CASSEDGGSGNTIYF	TGTGCCAGCAGTGAAGATGGGGGCTCGGGAAACACCATATATTTT
-	TRBV20-1	-	TRBJ1-2	CSARAGWGYTF	TGCAGTGCTAGGGCGGGTTGGGGCTACACCTTC
TRBD1	TRBV13	-	TRBJ1-1	CASSSTGGPGLNEAFF	TGTGCCAGCAGCTCTACAGGGGGCCCTGGTCTTAATGAAGCTTTCTTT
-	TRBV28	-	TRBJ2-3	CASIAIWVQQSTDTQYF	TGTGCCAGCATAGCAATCTGGGTGCAGCAAAGCACAGATACGCAGTATTTT
-	TRBV5-1	-	TRBJ2-1	CASSLEDSWTEQFF	TGCGCCAGCAGCTTGGAAGATAGTTGGACAGAGCAGTTCTTC
-	TRBV6-5	-	TRBJ1-1	CASKSVTEAFF	TGTGCCAGCAAATCCGTCACTGAAGCTTTCTTT
TRBD1	TRBV7-9	once	TRBJ2-5	CASSLGTGVQETQYF	TGTGCCAGCAGCCTGGGGACAGGGGTTCAAGAGACCCAGTACTTC
-	TRBV27	-	TRBJ2-2	CASSPLLTGRNTGELFF	TGTGCCAGCAGTCCCCTCCTCACAGGGAGGAACACCGGGGAGCTGTTTTTT
-	TRBV29-1	-	TRBJ1-1	CSVEGVGSEAFF	TGCAGCGTTGAAGGGGTGGGCTCTGAAGCTTTCTTT
-	TRBV9	-	TRBJ1-6	CASSVEQGHSYNSPLHF	TGTGCCAGCAGCGTAGAGCAGGGACACTCCTATAATTCACCCCTCCACTTT
TRBD1	TRBV9	-	TRBJ2-7	CASSADRQGFYEQYF	TGTGCCAGCAGCGCAGACCGACAGGGCTTCTACGAGCAGTACTTC
-	TRBV5-8	-	TRBJ1-1	CASSATTVPHTEAFF	TGTGCCAGCAGCGCCACGACAGTCCCCCACACTGAAGCTTTCTTT
-	TRBV9	-	TRBJ2-1	CASSVVTSPGGASNEQFF	TGTGCCAGCAGCGTAGTTACCTCCCCTGGCGGAGCTAGTAATGAGCAGTTCTTC
-	TRBV19	once	TRBJ2-3	CASSLADTQYF	TGTGCCAGTAGTCTAGCAGATACGCAGTATTTT
-	TRBV11-2	-	TRBJ2-7	CASSLGPGYEQYF	TGTGCCAGCAGCTTAGGACCCGGGTACGAGCAGTACTTC